This T cell receptor (beta chain) was captured in a study of T cell repertoires in cytomegalovirus infection. TCRdb reprocessed the reads with MiXCR, giving one entry per CDR3 protein. This sample carries around 800,000 distinct CDR3 sequences, 32% of them seen once, and the ten largest clones take around 12%. Trimming left V 6 bases short and J 7 bases short, with 15 bases between. The CDR3 has 13 residues. This clonotype was detected ten times or more. Its specificity is not known. Sample: cultured CD8+ T cells from PBMCs, taken from culture after CMV antigen stimulation. The receptor was derived from a human donor in good health (CMV status not recorded). Some clones in this sample may be carry-over from other donors' samples. The chain links TRBV12-3 or TRBV12-4 to TRBJ1-1, with a tentative D call TRBD1 (6 bases). CDR3 amino acids: CASRAGGKGEAFF. As DNA, the CDR3 is TGTGCCAGCAGGGCCGGGGGCAAGGGTGAAGCTTTCTTT.